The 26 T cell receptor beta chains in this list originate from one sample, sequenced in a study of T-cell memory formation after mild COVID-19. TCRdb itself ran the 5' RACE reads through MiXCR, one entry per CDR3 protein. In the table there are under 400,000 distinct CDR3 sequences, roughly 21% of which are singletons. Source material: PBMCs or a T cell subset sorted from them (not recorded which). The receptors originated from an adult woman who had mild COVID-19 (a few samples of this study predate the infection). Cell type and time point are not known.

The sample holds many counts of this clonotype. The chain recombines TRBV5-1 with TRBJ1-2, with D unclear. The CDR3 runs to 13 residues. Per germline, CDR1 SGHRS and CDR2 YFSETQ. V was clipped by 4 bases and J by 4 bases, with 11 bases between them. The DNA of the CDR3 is TGCGCCAGCAGCGACACGTCAGGCTATGGCTACACCTTC. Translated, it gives CASSDTSGYGYTF.

The CDR3 DNA reads TGTGCCAGCAGCCCAGGCCTCGCCGGGCGGGAAAAACTGTTTTTT. Translating it yields CASSPGLAGREKLFF. The J gene is TRBJ1-4, the V gene TRBV11-1, with D hard to call. Germline-derived CDR1 and CDR2 are SGHAT and FQDESV (reference sequence). The V end was cut by 5 bases, the J end by 8 bases, with 18 bases between. This CDR3 contains 15 residues.

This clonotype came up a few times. The CDR3 reads CSAREFGGTDTQYF. CDR3 DNA: TGCAGTGCTAGAGAGTTCGGAGGCACAGATACGCAGTATTTT. V gene TRBV20-1 combines with J gene TRBJ2-3; D is undetermined. Looked up from germline, CDR1 is DFQATT and CDR2 is SNEGSKA (reference sequence). Trimming left V 0 bases short and J 1 base short, with 8 bases between. The CDR3 extends over 14 amino acids.

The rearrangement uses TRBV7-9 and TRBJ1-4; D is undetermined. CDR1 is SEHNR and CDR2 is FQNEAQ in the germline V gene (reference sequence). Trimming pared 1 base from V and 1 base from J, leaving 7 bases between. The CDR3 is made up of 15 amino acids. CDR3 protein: CASSLVLGTNEKLFF. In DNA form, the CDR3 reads TGTGCCAGCAGCTTAGTTTTGGGAACTAATGAAAAACTGTTTTTT.

CDR3 bases: TGTGCCACCAGCAGCGACAGGGGCGCGTGGAACACTGAAGCTTTCTTT. Translated: CATSSDRGAWNTEAFF. V is TRBV15 and J is TRBJ1-1, with TRBD1 identical over 8 bases. The J segment lost 1 base and the V segment lost 3 bases, leaving 7 bases of the junction unmatched. CDR3 length: 16 amino acids. The germline V gene has CDR1 LNHNV and CDR2 YYDKDF (reference sequence).

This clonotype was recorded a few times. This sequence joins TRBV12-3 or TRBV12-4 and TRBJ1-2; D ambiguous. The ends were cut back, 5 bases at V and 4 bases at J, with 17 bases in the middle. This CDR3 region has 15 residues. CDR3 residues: CASSPQARPGYGYTF. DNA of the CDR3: TGTGCCAGCAGTCCCCAGGCCAGGCCCGGCTATGGCTACACCTTC.

CDR3 amino acids: CATSSPGTGNTGELFF. The DNA of the CDR3 is TGTGCCACCAGCAGCCCCGGGACAGGGAACACCGGGGAGCTGTTTTTT. The chain joins TRBV15 to TRBJ2-2; 8 bases are shared with TRBD1. This CDR3 has 16 residues. The ends lost 3 bases at V and 1 base at J; junction bases unmatched: 4. Germline V gene sequence: CDR1 LNHNV, CDR2 YYDKDF (reference sequence).

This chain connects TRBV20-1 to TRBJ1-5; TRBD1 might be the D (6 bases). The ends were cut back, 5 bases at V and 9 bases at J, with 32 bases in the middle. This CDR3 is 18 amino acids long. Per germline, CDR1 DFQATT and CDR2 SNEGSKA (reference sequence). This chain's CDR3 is CSAPRRWGGQRGVGPQHF. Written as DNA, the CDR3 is TGCAGTGCTCCCCGACGGTGGGGAGGGCAGAGGGGGGTAGGGCCCCAGCATTTT.

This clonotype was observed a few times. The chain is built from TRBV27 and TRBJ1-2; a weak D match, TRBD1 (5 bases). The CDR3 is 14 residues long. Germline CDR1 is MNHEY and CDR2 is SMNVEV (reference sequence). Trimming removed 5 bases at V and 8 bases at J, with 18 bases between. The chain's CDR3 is CASSPMRGTLGYTF. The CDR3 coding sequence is TGTGCCAGCAGTCCCATGCGCGGGACTTTGGGCTACACCTTC.

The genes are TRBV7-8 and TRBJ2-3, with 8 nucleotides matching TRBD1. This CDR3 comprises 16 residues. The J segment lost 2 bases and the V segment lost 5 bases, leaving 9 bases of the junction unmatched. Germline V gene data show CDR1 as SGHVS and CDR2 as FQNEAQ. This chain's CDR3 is CASSERTGGLTDTQYF. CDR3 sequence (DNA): TGTGCCAGCAGCGAGAGAACAGGGGGACTCACAGATACGCAGTATTTT.

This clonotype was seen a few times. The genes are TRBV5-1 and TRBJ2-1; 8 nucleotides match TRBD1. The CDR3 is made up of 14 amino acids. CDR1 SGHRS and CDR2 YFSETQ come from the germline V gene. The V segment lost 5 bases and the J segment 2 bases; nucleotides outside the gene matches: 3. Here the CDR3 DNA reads TGCGCCAGCAGTGTGGGACAGGCCTACAATGAGCAGTTCTTC. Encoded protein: CASSVGQAYNEQFF.

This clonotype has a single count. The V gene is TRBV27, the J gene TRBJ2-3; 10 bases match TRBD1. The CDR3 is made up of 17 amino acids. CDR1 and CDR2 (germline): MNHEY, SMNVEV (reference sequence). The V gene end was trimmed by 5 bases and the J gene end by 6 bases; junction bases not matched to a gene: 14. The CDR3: CASSPSPGTGDSDTQYF. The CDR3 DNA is TGTGCCAGCAGTCCTTCGCCCGGGACAGGGGATTCTGATACGCAGTATTTT.

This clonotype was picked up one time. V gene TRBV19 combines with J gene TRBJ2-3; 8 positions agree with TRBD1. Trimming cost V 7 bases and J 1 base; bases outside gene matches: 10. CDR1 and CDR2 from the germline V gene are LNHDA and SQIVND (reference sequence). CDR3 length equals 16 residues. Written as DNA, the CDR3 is TGTGCCAGTAATCCCCCAGGGGGCGCGGGCACAGATACGCAGTATTTT. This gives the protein CASNPPGGAGTDTQYF.

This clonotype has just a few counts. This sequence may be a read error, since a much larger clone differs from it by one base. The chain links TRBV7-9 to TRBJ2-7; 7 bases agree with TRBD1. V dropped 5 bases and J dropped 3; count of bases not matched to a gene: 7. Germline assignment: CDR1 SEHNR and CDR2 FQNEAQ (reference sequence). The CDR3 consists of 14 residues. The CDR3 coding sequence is TGTGCCAGCAGCCTGACAGGGAGAGGCTACGAGCAGTACTTC. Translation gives CASSLTGRGYEQYF.

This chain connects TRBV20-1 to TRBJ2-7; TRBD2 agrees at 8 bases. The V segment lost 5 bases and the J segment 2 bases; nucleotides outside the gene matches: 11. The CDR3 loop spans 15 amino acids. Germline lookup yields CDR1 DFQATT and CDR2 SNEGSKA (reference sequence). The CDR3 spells CSAGHSGLDAYEQYF. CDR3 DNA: TGCAGTGCTGGACACTCGGGACTAGATGCCTACGAGCAGTACTTC.

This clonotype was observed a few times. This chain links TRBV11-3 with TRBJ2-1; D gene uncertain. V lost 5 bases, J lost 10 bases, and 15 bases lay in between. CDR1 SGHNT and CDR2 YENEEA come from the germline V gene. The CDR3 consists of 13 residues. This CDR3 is CASSPQRLREQFF. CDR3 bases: TGTGCCAGCAGCCCCCAGAGGTTGCGGGAGCAGTTCTTC.

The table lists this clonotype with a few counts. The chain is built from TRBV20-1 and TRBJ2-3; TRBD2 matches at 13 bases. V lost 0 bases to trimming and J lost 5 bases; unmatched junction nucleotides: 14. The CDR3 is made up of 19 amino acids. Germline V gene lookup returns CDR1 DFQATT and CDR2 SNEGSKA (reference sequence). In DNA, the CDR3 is TGCAGTGCTAGAGATACACCCCCACTAGCGGGAGGGCCGGAAGATACGCAGTATTTT. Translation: CSARDTPPLAGGPEDTQYF.

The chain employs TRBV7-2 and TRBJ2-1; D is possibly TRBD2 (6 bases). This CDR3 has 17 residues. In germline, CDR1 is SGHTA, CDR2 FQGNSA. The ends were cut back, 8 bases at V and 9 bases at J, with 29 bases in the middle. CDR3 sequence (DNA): TGTGCCAGCGGGAAAAACCCACTAGCTCCCGGGTTGCGTGAGCAGTTCTTC. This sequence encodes CASGKNPLAPGLREQFF.

DNA for the CDR3: TGTGCCAGCAGCCTGGCCGAGGGGGAGCTGTTTTTT. This sequence encodes CASSLAEGELFF. The V gene is TRBV3-1, the J gene TRBJ2-2; no reliable D call. This CDR3 spans 12 amino acids. Germline lookup yields CDR1 LGHDT and CDR2 YNNKEL (reference sequence). Trimming stripped 4 bases from V and 8 bases from J, with 8 bases between.

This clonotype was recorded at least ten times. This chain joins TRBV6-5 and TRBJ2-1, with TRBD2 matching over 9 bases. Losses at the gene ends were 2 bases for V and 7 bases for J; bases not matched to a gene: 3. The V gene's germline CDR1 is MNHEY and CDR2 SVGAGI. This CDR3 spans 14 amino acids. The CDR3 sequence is CASSYDLAGNEQFF. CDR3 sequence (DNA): TGTGCCAGCAGTTACGACCTAGCGGGAAATGAGCAGTTCTTC.

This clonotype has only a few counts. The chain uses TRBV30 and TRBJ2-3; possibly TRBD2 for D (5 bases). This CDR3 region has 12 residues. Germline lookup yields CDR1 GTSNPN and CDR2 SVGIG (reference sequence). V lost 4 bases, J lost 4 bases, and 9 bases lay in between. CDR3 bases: TGTGCCTGGACCGGAGGCGCAGATACGCAGTATTTT. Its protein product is CAWTGGADTQYF.

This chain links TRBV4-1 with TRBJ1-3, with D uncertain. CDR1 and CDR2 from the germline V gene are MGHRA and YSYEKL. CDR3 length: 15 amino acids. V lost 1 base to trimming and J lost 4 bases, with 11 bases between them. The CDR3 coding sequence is TGCGCCAGCAGCCAAGGACCCCCGGAGGGAAACACCATATATTTT. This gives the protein CASSQGPPEGNTIYF.

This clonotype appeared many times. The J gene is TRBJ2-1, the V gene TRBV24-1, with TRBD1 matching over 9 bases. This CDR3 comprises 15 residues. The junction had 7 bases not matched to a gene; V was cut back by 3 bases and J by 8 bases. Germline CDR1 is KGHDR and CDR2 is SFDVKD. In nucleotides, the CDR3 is TGTGCCACCAGTGATGTCCGGGACAGGGCCCATGAGCAGTTCTTC. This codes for CATSDVRDRAHEQFF.

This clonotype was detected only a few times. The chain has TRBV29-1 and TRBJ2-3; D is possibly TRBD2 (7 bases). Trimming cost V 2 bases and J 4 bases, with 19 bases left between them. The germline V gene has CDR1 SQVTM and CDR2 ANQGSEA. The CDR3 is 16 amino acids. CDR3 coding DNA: TGCAGCGTTGAACTCGATCGGGGGGCGCCTTCAGATACGCAGTATTTT. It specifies CSVELDRGAPSDTQYF.

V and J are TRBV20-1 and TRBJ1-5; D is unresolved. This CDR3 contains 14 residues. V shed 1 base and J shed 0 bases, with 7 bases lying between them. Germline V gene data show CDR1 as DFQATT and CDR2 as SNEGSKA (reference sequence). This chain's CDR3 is CSARVGGSNQPQHF. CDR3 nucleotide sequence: TGCAGTGCTAGAGTTGGTGGTAGCAATCAGCCCCAGCATTTT.

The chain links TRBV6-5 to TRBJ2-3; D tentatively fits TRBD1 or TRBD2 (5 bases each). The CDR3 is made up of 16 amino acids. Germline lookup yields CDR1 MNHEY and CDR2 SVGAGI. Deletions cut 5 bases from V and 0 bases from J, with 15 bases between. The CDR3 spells CASSPLFGGSTDTQYF. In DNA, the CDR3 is TGTGCCAGCAGTCCACTTTTTGGGGGAAGCACAGATACGCAGTATTTT.